This TCR beta chain appears in the sequencing data of a study of blood T cell repertoires in COVID-19. Study at large: Whether acute or convalescent, the COVID-19 samples came from the United States, Italy and Spain.

Original processing notes: Amplification of reference gene primers provided the estimated nucleated cell counts. The assay was immunoSEQ multiplex PCR, and TCRdb's table has in-frame clones only and misses some. V and J calls and clone size are copied from that table; D and trimming were computed from the DNA. The sample has 250,000 to 300,000 clones; around 90% are singletons. About this clone: Other nucleotide sequences in the sample specify the same CDR3.

V was shortened by 1 base and J by 3 bases, with 5 bases between the two germline ends. Germline CDR1 and CDR2: SGHRS and YFSETQ. CDR3 length: 12 residues. Living in about two dozen US areas, the participants were between roughly 18 and 89 years of age. Cohort placement rested on clinical history that participants reported themselves. This TCR was sampled from a woman in her forties who had recovered from COVID-19. What was sequenced was PBMCs or T cells enriched from blood (not recorded which). The chain recombines TRBV5-1 with TRBJ2-7; no clear D. The CDR3 reads CASSLSSYEQYF. CDR3 coding DNA: TGCGCCAGCAGCTTGTCCAGCTACGAGCAGTACTTC.